The TCR beta chain described here comes from a study of blood T cell repertoires in COVID-19. Across the study: Sites across the United States, Italy and Spain contributed samples from acute and convalescent COVID-19. T cells, B-cell-depleted T cells, or PBMCs provided the cDNA or gDNA that served as material.

V gave up 0 bases and J gave up 4 bases; unmatched junction bases: 12. Germline V lookup: CDR1 SGHDT, CDR2 YYEEEE. The CDR3 has 17 amino acids. Original data processing: Estimated nucleated cell counts came from reference gene primer amplification. The repertoire was sequenced with immunoSEQ multiplex PCR; TCRdb's copy has only in-frame clones and lacks some. D and trimming were read from the DNA, whereas the V and J calls and clone size are those reported in that table. The sample has fewer than 100,000 clones; 80% to 90% are singletons. The chain recombines TRBV5-6 with TRBJ2-7; 8 bases align to TRBD2. This clonotype originated in a human donor in a cohort sampled during active COVID-19. Sample: peripheral blood. CDR3 coding DNA: TGTGCCAGCAGCTTGGTGGTGGGACTAGGTGTCCCGTACGAGCAGTACTTC. The encoded protein is CASSLVVGLGVPYEQYF.